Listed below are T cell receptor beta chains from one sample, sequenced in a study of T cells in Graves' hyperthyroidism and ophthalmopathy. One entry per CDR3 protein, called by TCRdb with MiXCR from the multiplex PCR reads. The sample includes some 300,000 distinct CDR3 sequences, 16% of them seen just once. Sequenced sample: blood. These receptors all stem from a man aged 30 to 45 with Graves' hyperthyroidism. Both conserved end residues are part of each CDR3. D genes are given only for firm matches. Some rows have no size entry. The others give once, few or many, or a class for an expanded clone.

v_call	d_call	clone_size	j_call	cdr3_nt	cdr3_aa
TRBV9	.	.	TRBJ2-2	TGTGCCAGCAGCGCCTACCTCAGCCCCGGGGAGCTGTTTTTT	CASSAYLSPGELFF
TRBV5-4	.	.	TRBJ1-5	TGTGCCAGCAGCTTGGCGGGCCGACAGGATCAGCCCCAGCATTTT	CASSLAGRQDQPQHF
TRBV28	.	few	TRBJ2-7	TGTGCCAGCAGTTTAGGACTTCTCAACCAGTACGAGCAGTACTTC	CASSLGLLNQYEQYF
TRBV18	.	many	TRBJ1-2	TGTGCCAGCTCACCGAGATCGGGTTATGGCTACACCTTC	CASSPRSGYGYTF
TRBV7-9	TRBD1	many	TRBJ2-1	TGTGCCAGCAGCTTGGTCAGGGGGTGGTACAATGAGCAGTTCTTC	CASSLVRGWYNEQFF
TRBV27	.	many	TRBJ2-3	TGTGCCATCGGGAGTGGCGGGCGTAGCACAGATACGCAGTATTTT	CAIGSGGRSTDTQYF
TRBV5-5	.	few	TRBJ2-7	TGTGCCAGCAGCTTGTACGGGGCCGGCTACGAGCAGTACTTC	CASSLYGAGYEQYF
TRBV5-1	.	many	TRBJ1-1	TGCGCCAGCAGCTTGTGGCAGATGAACACTGAAGCTTTCTTT	CASSLWQMNTEAFF
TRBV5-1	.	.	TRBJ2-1	TGCGCCAGCAGCTGGAGTAGCGTCTCCTACAATGAGCAGTTCTTC	CASSWSSVSYNEQFF
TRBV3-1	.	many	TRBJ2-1	TGTGCCAGCAGCGATACCTCCGGGACTGAGCAGTTCTTC	CASSDTSGTEQFF
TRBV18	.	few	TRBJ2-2	TGTGCCAGCTCAAACAGGGCCGGGGAGCTGTTTTTT	CASSNRAGELFF
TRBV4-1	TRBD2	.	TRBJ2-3	TGCGCCAGCAGCCCCTACCCGGGGAGGGACACAGATACGCAGTATTTT	CASSPYPGRDTDTQYF
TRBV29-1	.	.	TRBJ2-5	TGCAGCGTTGTATCAGACACGGGGGCCCAGTACTTC	CSVVSDTGAQYF
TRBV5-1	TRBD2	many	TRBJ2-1	TGCGCCAGCAGCCCGCGGGGGAACACGAAGCAGTTCTTC	CASSPRGNTKQFF
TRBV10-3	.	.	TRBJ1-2	TGTGCCATCAGTGATGTTTCGGGTCATGATGGCTACACCTTC	CAISDVSGHDGYTF
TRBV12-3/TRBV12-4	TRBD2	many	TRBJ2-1	TGTGCCAGCACCCCCATAGCGGGAGTCTTGGATGAGCAGTTCTTC	CASTPIAGVLDEQFF
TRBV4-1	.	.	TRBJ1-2	TGCGCCAGCAGCCTAATGGGGGGCGGACACTATGGCTACACCTTC	CASSLMGGGHYGYTF
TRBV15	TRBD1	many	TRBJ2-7	TGTGCCACCAGCAGAACAGGGGGGATCGACGAGCAGTACTTC	CATSRTGGIDEQYF
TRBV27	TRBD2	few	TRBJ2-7	TGTGCCAGCAGGCCTCTCCCGACTAGCGGGAGTGTATACGAGCAGTACTTC	CASRPLPTSGSVYEQYF
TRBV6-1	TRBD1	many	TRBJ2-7	TGTGCCAGCAGTGCAACGGGACAGGGAGCCTACGAGCAGTACTTC	CASSATGQGAYEQYF
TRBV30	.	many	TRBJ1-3	TGTGCCTGGTCGCAGGGTTATGGAAACACCATATATTTT	CAWSQGYGNTIYF
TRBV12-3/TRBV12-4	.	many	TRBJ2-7	TGTGCCAGCAGTTTGAGACTCTACGAGCAGTACTTC	CASSLRLYEQYF
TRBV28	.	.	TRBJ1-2	TGTGCCAGCAGTGTGGACAGCCTCAACTATGGCTACACCTTC	CASSVDSLNYGYTF
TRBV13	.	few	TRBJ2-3	TGTGCCAGCAGCTTAGTTAGCGAAGAGTGGACAGATACGCAGTATTTT	CASSLVSEEWTDTQYF
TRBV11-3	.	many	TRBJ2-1	TGTGCCAGCCTCCCCAAGGCCTGGAATGAGCAGTTCTTC	CASLPKAWNEQFF
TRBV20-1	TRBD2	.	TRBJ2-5	TGCAGTGCCCGACCGGGACTAGCTCAAGAGACCCAGTACTTC	CSARPGLAQETQYF
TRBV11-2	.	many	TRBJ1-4	TGTGCCAGCAGCCGTGCAACTAATGAAAAACTGTTTTTT	CASSRATNEKLFF
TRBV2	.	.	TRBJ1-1	TGTGCCAGCAGATTAACGAGGGCGAGCAACACTGAAGCTTCCTTT	CASRLTRASNTEASF
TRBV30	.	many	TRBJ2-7	TGTGCCTGGGCGGTCTCTAGGACCTACGAGCAGTACTTC	CAWAVSRTYEQYF
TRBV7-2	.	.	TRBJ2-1	TGTGCCAGCAGCTTATGGTGGGGCAATGAGCAGTTCTTC	CASSLWWGNEQFF
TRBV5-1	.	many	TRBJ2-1	TGCGCCAGCAGCCGGGACCCGAACTACAATGAGCAGTTCTTC	CASSRDPNYNEQFF
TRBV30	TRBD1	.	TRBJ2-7	TGTGCCTGGAGCTCCGGGACAGGGGACGGCGAGCAGTACTTC	CAWSSGTGDGEQYF
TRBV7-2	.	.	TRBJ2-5	TGTGCCAGCAGCCCCAGGGGGGTGGGGGTGTACTTC	CASSPRGVGVYF
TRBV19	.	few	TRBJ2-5	TGTGCCAGTAGTACCCTAGACTGGTACCAAGAGACCCAGTACTTC	CASSTLDWYQETQYF
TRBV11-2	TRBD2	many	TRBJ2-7	TGTGCCAGCAGCCTCGGACTAGTCTTCTACGAGCAGTACTTC	CASSLGLVFYEQYF
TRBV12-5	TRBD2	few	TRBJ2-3	TGTGCCACGATAGCGGGAGCTGCAGATACGCAGTATTTT	CATIAGAADTQYF
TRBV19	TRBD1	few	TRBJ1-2	TGTGCCAGCACGGACAGGGCCTATGGCTACACCTTC	CASTDRAYGYTF
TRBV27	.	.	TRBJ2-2	TGTGCCAGCGGGCAGAGGTACACCGGGGAGCTGTTTTTT	CASGQRYTGELFF
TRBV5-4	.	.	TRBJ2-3	TGTGCCAGCAGCTGGGCGGGCGCAGATACGCAGTATTTT	CASSWAGADTQYF
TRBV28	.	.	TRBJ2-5	TGTGCCAGCAGGCGACGACTAGTACGAGAGACCCAGTACTTC	CASRRRLVRETQYF